This is a list of T cell receptor beta chains from one sample in a study of T-cell reconstitution after alpha-beta-depleted transplantation in children. One entry per CDR3 protein, called by TCRdb with MiXCR from the PCR reads. Here the sample spans about 540,000 distinct CDR3 sequences, around 19% being singletons. Source: PBMCs from the stem cell graft donor, taken from the stem cell graft. The receptors were gathered from a human donor who donated a stem cell graft to a child with acute lymphoblastic leukemia. CDR3s include the opening cysteine and the closing phenylalanine or tryptophan. Each record gives: CDR3 protein, CDR3 DNA, D gene, V gene, clone size, J gene. A D gene is named only where the DNA matches it firmly. Rows give clone size only sometimes, using once, few, many, or a class for an expanded clone.

CDR3 protein: CASTGLAGPSSYNEQFF
CDR3 DNA: TGTGCCAGTACGGGACTAGCGGGCCCGAGCTCCTACAATGAGCAGTTCTTC
D gene: TRBD2
V gene: TRBV4-2
clone size: .
J gene: TRBJ2-1

CDR3 protein: CSAPLMNTGELFF
CDR3 DNA: TGCAGTGCCCCGTTAATGAACACCGGGGAGCTGTTTTTT
D gene: .
V gene: TRBV20-1
clone size: .
J gene: TRBJ2-2

CDR3 protein: CASSQGGGTTDTQYF
CDR3 DNA: TGTGCCAGCAGCCAAGGTGGGGGGACCACAGATACGCAGTATTTT
D gene: .
V gene: TRBV3-1
clone size: .
J gene: TRBJ2-3

CDR3 protein: CASSRGEGRIEQFF
CDR3 DNA: TGTGCCAGCAGTCGAGGGGAGGGTCGTATTGAGCAGTTCTTC
D gene: TRBD2
V gene: TRBV12-3/TRBV12-4
clone size: .
J gene: TRBJ2-1

CDR3 protein: CASSQDVGRDTIYF
CDR3 DNA: TGTGCCAGCAGCCAGGACGTGGGAAGGGACACCATATATTTT
D gene: .
V gene: TRBV3-1
clone size: few
J gene: TRBJ1-3

CDR3 protein: CASSLSQGSYGYTF
CDR3 DNA: TGTGCCAGCAGTTTAAGCCAGGGGTCCTATGGCTACACCTTC
D gene: .
V gene: TRBV12-3/TRBV12-4
clone size: .
J gene: TRBJ1-2

CDR3 protein: CASSQLGSNNEQFF
CDR3 DNA: TGTGCCAGCAGCCAACTAGGTAGTAACAATGAGCAGTTCTTC
D gene: .
V gene: TRBV3-1
clone size: .
J gene: TRBJ2-1

CDR3 protein: CASSISRAGDSYEQYF
CDR3 DNA: TGTGCCAGTAGTATTAGCAGGGCAGGAGACTCCTACGAGCAGTACTTC
D gene: .
V gene: TRBV19
clone size: .
J gene: TRBJ2-7

CDR3 protein: CASRGLAGLEQYF
CDR3 DNA: TGTGCCAGCCGGGGACTAGCGGGGCTCGAGCAGTACTTC
D gene: TRBD2
V gene: TRBV6-6
clone size: .
J gene: TRBJ2-7

CDR3 protein: CASSTVDPSEQFF
CDR3 DNA: TGTGCCAGCAGCACCGTCGATCCTAGTGAGCAGTTCTTC
D gene: .
V gene: TRBV2
clone size: .
J gene: TRBJ2-1

CDR3 protein: CASAPEAGRARAEQFF
CDR3 DNA: TGTGCCAGCGCCCCCGAAGCGGGAAGGGCTAGGGCTGAGCAGTTCTTC
D gene: TRBD2
V gene: TRBV2
clone size: .
J gene: TRBJ2-1

CDR3 protein: CSVVYRDRGYEQYF
CDR3 DNA: TGCAGCGTCGTTTACCGGGACAGGGGCTACGAGCAGTACTTC
D gene: TRBD1
V gene: TRBV29-1
clone size: many
J gene: TRBJ2-7

CDR3 protein: CSAGDRSQGNTEAFF
CDR3 DNA: TGCAGTGCTGGCGACAGGTCCCAGGGGAACACTGAAGCTTTCTTT
D gene: .
V gene: TRBV20-1
clone size: few
J gene: TRBJ1-1

CDR3 protein: CASSFGQGLQETQYF
CDR3 DNA: TGTGCCAGCAGCTTTGGACAGGGCCTCCAAGAGACCCAGTACTTC
D gene: TRBD1
V gene: TRBV7-9
clone size: few
J gene: TRBJ2-5

CDR3 protein: CAWSLWRETQYF
CDR3 DNA: TGTGCCTGGAGCCTGTGGCGGGAGACCCAGTACTTC
D gene: .
V gene: TRBV30
clone size: .
J gene: TRBJ2-5

CDR3 protein: CSAHREPGNTEAFF
CDR3 DNA: TGCAGCGCGCACCGGGAACCAGGGAACACTGAAGCTTTCTTT
D gene: .
V gene: TRBV29-1
clone size: few
J gene: TRBJ1-1

CDR3 protein: CSARARLYSSYEQYF
CDR3 DNA: TGCAGTGCTAGAGCACGCCTATACAGCTCCTACGAGCAGTACTTC
D gene: .
V gene: TRBV20-1
clone size: few
J gene: TRBJ2-7

CDR3 protein: CSVAGTGGSQPQHF
CDR3 DNA: TGCAGCGTGGCCGGGACAGGGGGCAGTCAGCCCCAGCATTTT
D gene: TRBD1
V gene: TRBV29-1
clone size: few
J gene: TRBJ1-5

CDR3 protein: CASSLGLAGGLEQFF
CDR3 DNA: TGTGCCAGCAGCTTAGGACTAGCGGGAGGTCTTGAGCAGTTCTTC
D gene: TRBD2
V gene: TRBV7-9
clone size: .
J gene: TRBJ2-1

CDR3 protein: CASSAALGSYEQYF
CDR3 DNA: TGTGCCAGTAGTGCCGCCCTGGGGAGCTACGAGCAGTACTTC
D gene: .
V gene: TRBV19
clone size: .
J gene: TRBJ2-7

CDR3 protein: CASSVEGVSSGETQYF
CDR3 DNA: TGTGCCAGCAGCGTAGAGGGTGTGAGTAGCGGGGAGACCCAGTACTTC
D gene: TRBD2
V gene: TRBV9
clone size: .
J gene: TRBJ2-5

CDR3 protein: CSANNIPSGYSYEQYF
CDR3 DNA: TGCAGTGCTAACAATATTCCCTCGGGATACTCCTACGAGCAGTACTTC
D gene: .
V gene: TRBV20-1
clone size: few
J gene: TRBJ2-7

CDR3 protein: CSVLLGGETQYF
CDR3 DNA: TGCAGTGTTTTACTAGGTGGAGAGACCCAGTACTTC
D gene: .
V gene: TRBV20-1
clone size: .
J gene: TRBJ2-5

CDR3 protein: CASSLARGDEKLFF
CDR3 DNA: TGCGCCAGCAGCTTGGCCCGGGGTGACGAAAAACTGTTTTTT
D gene: .
V gene: TRBV5-1
clone size: few
J gene: TRBJ1-4

CDR3 protein: CASRPGQYSGNTIYF
CDR3 DNA: TGCGCCAGCCGACCCGGACAGTACTCTGGAAACACCATATATTTT
D gene: .
V gene: TRBV5-1
clone size: .
J gene: TRBJ1-3

CDR3 protein: CASSLYGAGGPNTEAFF
CDR3 DNA: TGTGCCAGCAGCCTATATGGGGCCGGGGGGCCAAACACTGAAGCTTTCTTT
D gene: .
V gene: TRBV5-8
clone size: few
J gene: TRBJ1-1

CDR3 protein: CASSYVGTQYF
CDR3 DNA: TGTGCCAGCAGTTATGTTGGAACCCAGTACTTC
D gene: .
V gene: TRBV6-6
clone size: .
J gene: TRBJ2-5

CDR3 protein: CASNQFPFGGVIGNQPQHF
CDR3 DNA: TGTGCCAGCAACCAATTTCCTTTTGGGGGGGTGATTGGCAATCAGCCCCAGCATTTT
D gene: .
V gene: TRBV6-4
clone size: few
J gene: TRBJ1-5